The present T cell receptor (beta chain) was sequenced within a study of Ad26.COV2.S vaccination and SARS-CoV-2 variants. General study results and limits: People given the vaccine had a wider spike-specific TCR breadth than placebo recipients did.

Trimming took 7 bases from V and 11 from J; bases not matched to a gene: 5. The CDR3 covers 12 residues. Sequencing was performed with immunoSEQ multiplex PCR; in TCRdb, only in-frame clones are kept and a portion is missing. The repertoire holds about 350,000 clones, with just over 90% as singletons. Comments on this clone: The target antigen is unknown.

The chain recombines TRBV12-3 or TRBV12-4 with TRBJ1-6, with TRBD1 matching over 7 bases. The sequence was obtained from a human donor who had recovered from COVID-19. The sample was peripheral blood, taken after recovery from COVID-19. The CDR3 sequence: CASTIQGTPLHF. In nucleotides, the CDR3 is TGTGCCAGCACCATACAGGGGACACCCCTCCACTTT.